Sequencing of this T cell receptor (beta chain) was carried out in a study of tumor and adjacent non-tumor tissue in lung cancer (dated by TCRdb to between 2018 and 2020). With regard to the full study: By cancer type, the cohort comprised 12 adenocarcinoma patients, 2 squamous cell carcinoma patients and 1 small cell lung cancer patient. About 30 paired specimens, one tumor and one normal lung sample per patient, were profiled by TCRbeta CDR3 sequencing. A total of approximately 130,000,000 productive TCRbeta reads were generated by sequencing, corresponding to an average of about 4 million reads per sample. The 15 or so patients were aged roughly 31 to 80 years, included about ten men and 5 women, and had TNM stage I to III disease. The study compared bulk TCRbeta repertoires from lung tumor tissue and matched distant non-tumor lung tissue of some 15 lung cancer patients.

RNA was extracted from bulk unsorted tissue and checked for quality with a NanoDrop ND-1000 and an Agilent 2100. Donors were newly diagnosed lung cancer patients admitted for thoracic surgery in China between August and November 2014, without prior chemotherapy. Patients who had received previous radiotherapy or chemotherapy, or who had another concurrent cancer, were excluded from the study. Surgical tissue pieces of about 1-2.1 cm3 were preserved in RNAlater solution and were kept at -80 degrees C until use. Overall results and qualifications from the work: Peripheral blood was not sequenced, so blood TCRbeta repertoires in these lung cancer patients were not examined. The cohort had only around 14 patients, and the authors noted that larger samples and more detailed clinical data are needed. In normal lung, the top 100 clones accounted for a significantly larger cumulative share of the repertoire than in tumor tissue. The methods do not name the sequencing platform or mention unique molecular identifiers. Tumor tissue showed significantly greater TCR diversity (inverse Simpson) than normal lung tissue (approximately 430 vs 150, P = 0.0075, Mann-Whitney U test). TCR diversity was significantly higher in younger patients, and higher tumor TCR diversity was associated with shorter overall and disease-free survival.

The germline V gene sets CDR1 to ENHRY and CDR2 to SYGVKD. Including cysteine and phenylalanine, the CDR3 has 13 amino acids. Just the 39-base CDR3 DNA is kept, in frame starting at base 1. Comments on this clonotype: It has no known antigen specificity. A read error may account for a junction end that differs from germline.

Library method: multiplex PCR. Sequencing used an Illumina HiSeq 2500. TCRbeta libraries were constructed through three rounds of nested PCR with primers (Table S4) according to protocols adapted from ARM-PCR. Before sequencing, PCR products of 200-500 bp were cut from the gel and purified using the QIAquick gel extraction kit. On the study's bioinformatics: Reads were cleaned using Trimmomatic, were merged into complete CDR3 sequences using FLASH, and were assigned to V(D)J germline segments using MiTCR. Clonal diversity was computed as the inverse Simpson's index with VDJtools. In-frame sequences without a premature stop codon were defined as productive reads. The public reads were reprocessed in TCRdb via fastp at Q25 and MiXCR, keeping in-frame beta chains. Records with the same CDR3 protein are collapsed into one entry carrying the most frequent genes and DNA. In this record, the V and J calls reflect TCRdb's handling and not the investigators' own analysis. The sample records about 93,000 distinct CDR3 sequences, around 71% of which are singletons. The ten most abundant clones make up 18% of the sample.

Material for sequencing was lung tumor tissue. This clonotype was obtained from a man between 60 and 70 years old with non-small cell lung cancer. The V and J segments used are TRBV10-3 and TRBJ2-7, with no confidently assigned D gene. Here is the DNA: TGTGACATCAGTGATACACAGTCCTACGAGCAGTACTTC. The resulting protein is CDISDTQSYEQYF.